A single sample gave rise to the 16 T cell receptor beta chains below, sequenced in a study of shared clonotypes between healthy human individuals. The data were produced by immunoSEQ multiplex PCR, yet TCRdb's version contains in-frame clones alone and is incomplete. This repertoire shows hundreds of thousands of clones, around 78% found once; its top ten account for around 12%. Sequenced sample: PBMCs. The receptors come from a woman in her 40s in good health. Some clones in this sample may be carry-over from other donors' samples.

V gene TRBV7-3 combines with J gene TRBJ2-7, with TRBD2 identical over 9 bases. V was clipped by 2 bases and J by 3 bases; unmatched bases: 5. The CDR3 has 15 amino acids. Germline lookup yields CDR1 SGHTA and CDR2 FQGTGA. The CDR3 DNA follows: TGTGCCAGCAGCTTACAAGCGGGAGGAGTCTACGAGCAGTACTTC. Residues: CASSLQAGGVYEQYF.

This clone was seen only a few times. The V gene is TRBV6-5, the J gene TRBJ2-1; the match to TRBD2 covers 12 bases. The CDR3 runs to 15 residues. The V gene end was trimmed by 5 bases and the J gene end by 8 bases; junction bases not matched to a gene: 7. Germline lookup yields CDR1 MNHEY and CDR2 SVGAGI. The CDR3 DNA sequence: TGTGCCAGCAGTCTCTCTAGCGGGAGGGGGTATGAGCAGTTCTTC. It encodes CASSLSSGRGYEQFF.

This chain uses TRBV7-9 with TRBJ1-3; D is possibly TRBD1 (5 bases). The CDR3 runs to 17 residues. Germline loops: CDR1 SEHNR, CDR2 FQNEAQ (reference sequence). V gave up 3 bases and J gave up 0 bases, with 15 bases separating them. The CDR3 nucleotides are TGTGCCAGCAGCTTCCGACAGAGAGAGGTCTCTGGAAACACCATATATTTT. This gives the protein CASSFRQREVSGNTIYF.

V and J are TRBV7-2 and TRBJ1-2; D may be TRBD1 (5 bases). Trimming stripped 5 bases from V and 1 base from J, with 8 bases between. This CDR3 has 13 residues. Germline V lookup: CDR1 SGHTA, CDR2 FQGNSA. CDR3 in DNA: TGTGCCAGCAGCCCGGACATTAACTATGGCTACACCTTC. Amino acid sequence: CASSPDINYGYTF.

V usage is TRBV25-1 and J usage is TRBJ2-5; 8 nucleotides agree with TRBD2. Near its end, the DNA agrees better with TRBJ2-7, so the J call may be wrong. This CDR3 spans 12 amino acids. In germline, CDR1 is MGHDK, CDR2 SYGVNS. The CDR3 DNA reads TGTGCCAGCAGTGCCGGGGGGGACGAGCAGTACTTC. This encodes CASSAGGDEQYF.

The chain recombines TRBV5-8 with TRBJ1-1, with 7 bases aligning to TRBD1. Germline loops: CDR1 SGHTS, CDR2 YDEGEE. CDR3 length: 11 amino acids. V dropped 4 bases and J dropped 11; count of bases not matched to a gene: 5. The CDR3 loop is CASSVDRAAFF. CDR3 sequence (DNA): TGTGCCAGCAGCGTTGACAGGGCCGCTTTCTTT.

This rearrangement joins TRBV2 to TRBJ2-5, with 11 bases matching TRBD2. V was pared by 5 bases and J by 0 bases, with 5 bases of the junction left unmatched. CDR1 SNHLY and CDR2 FYNNEI come from the germline V gene. The CDR3 is 16 residues long. CDR3 DNA sequence: TGTGCCAGCAGTAAAGGGACTAGCGGTAACCAAGAGACCCAGTACTTC. Its protein is CASSKGTSGNQETQYF. Combining the CDR3 with reference TRBV2 and TRBJ2-5 gives the whole variable domain EPEVTQTPSHQVTQMGQEVILRCVPISNHLYFYWYRQILGQKVEFLVSFYNNEISEKSEIFDDQFSVERPDGSNFTLKIRSTKLEDSAMYFCASSKGTSGNQETQYFGPGTRLLVL.

This clone has a handful of counts. A much larger clone is a single base away; this may be a read error. At the DNA level, this CDR3 is encoded by other sequences in the same sample as well. The genes are TRBV29-1 and TRBJ1-1; possibly TRBD1 for D (6 bases). Germline CDR1 SQVTM, CDR2 ANQGSEA. Trimming cost V 7 bases and J 1 base, with 10 bases left between them. This CDR3 comprises 12 residues. CDR3 DNA: TGCAGCGGTGGACAGCAGAACACTGAAGCTTTCTTT. It translates to CSGGQQNTEAFF.

This chain links TRBV7-2 with TRBJ2-6; D remains ambiguous. Trimming removed 2 bases at V and 0 bases at J, with 5 bases between. The CDR3 length is 15 residues. Germline loops: CDR1 SGHTA, CDR2 FQGNSA. The CDR3 region has the DNA TGTGCCAGCAGCTTACAGGTCTCTGGGGCCAACGTCCTGACTTTC. Amino acids: CASSLQVSGANVLTF.

The chain uses TRBV5-4 and TRBJ2-1; 10 bases are shared with TRBD2. The CDR3 length is 17 residues. Germline V gene lookup returns CDR1 SGHNT and CDR2 YYREEE (reference sequence). V trimming: 0 bases; J trimming: 1 base; junction bases outside the gene matches: 4. The DNA of the CDR3 is TGTGCCAGCAGCTTGGATGGACTAGCGGTTTCCTACAATGAGCAGTTCTTC. It yields the protein CASSLDGLAVSYNEQFF.

J is TRBJ2-7 and V is TRBV10-2; 13 bases are a match to TRBD2. J lost 0 bases, V lost 5 bases, and 4 bases had no gene match. The germline V gene has CDR1 WSHSY and CDR2 SAAADI. CDR3 length equals 16 residues. The CDR3: CASSFGLAGVSYEQYF. CDR3 nucleotides: TGCGCCAGCAGTTTCGGACTAGCGGGAGTCTCCTACGAGCAGTACTTC.

The chain employs TRBV19 and TRBJ2-6, with D unclear. The CDR3 sequence is 17 residues long. CDR1 and CDR2 from the germline V gene are LNHDA and SQIVND (reference sequence). Trimming cost V 0 bases and J 7 bases, with 16 bases left between them. The CDR3 spells CASSIDGSTRYANVLTF. CDR3 coding DNA: TGTGCCAGTAGTATAGATGGATCCACCAGATATGCCAACGTCCTGACTTTC.

The chain links TRBV6-6 to TRBJ2-1; maybe TRBD2 (6 bases). V was clipped by 2 bases and J by 5 bases, with 7 bases between them. The CDR3 has 13 amino acids. CDR1 is MNHNY, CDR2 SVGAGI, per germline (reference sequence). The CDR3 sequence is CASSYGGNNEQFF. The CDR3 bases are TGTGCCAGCAGTTACGGAGGGAACAATGAGCAGTTCTTC.

As to this clone: With a much larger clone just one base away, this may be a read error. Other DNA sequences in the same sample also yield this CDR3. CDR3 region: CASSVETGGETQYF. CDR3 bases: TGTGCCAGCAGTGTGGAGACAGGAGGAGAGACCCAGTACTTC. J is TRBJ2-5 and V is TRBV25-1; tentative D call: TRBD1 (6 bases). This CDR3 is 14 amino acids long. The V gene's germline CDR1 is MGHDK and CDR2 SYGVNS. The V and J ends lost 4 bases and 4 bases respectively, with 13 bases between them.

The chain couples TRBV4-2 to TRBJ2-1; 8 nucleotides align to TRBD1. Germline CDR1 reads LGHNA; CDR2 reads YNFKEQ. CDR3 length: 16 residues. Trimming cost V 7 bases and J 9 bases; bases outside gene matches: 17. The CDR3 DNA sequence: TGTGCCAGCAACCCTTCAGGGGGCGCGAGCTTGAGTGAGCAGTTCTTC. It encodes CASNPSGGASLSEQFF.

V is TRBV11-2 and J is TRBJ2-1; 8 bases fit TRBD2. Germline CDR1 reads SGHAT; CDR2 reads FQNNGV. Losses at the gene ends were 5 bases for V and 1 base for J; bases not matched to a gene: 10. The CDR3 is 17 amino acids. The chain's CDR3 is CASSLRTSRRSYNEQFF. Written as DNA, the CDR3 is TGTGCCAGCAGCCTCCGGACTAGCCGCAGATCCTACAATGAGCAGTTCTTC.